This T cell receptor beta chain was sequenced in a study of T cells after yellow fever vaccination. Study-wide findings and caveats: There was a small share of clonotypes that showed up in both the CD4 and CD8 compartments. Clones from primary vaccination mostly reappeared after the booster (around 96% CD4, roughly 87% CD8). Abundant clonotypes from the bulk population could contaminate FACS-sorted repertoires.

The CDR3 extends over 12 amino acids. The germline V and J ends were trimmed by 5 bases and 3 bases, with 8 bases remaining between them. This clonotype was counted only a few times. Its antigen is undetermined. One entry per CDR3 protein, called by TCRdb with MiXCR from the 5' RACE reads. Of around 360,000 distinct CDR3 sequences in the sample, 11% were seen once. V usage is TRBV12-3 or TRBV12-4 and J usage is TRBJ2-7; D unclear. The source material was PBMCs, sampled on the day of the first yellow fever vaccination. The origin of this receptor is a man aged 18-30 years who received the YFV17D yellow fever vaccine. The CDR3: CASSTRGYEQYF. In DNA form, the CDR3 reads TGTGCCAGCAGTACCCGAGGCTACGAGCAGTACTTC.